This T cell receptor beta chain was captured in a study of OX40 agonist ivuxolimab in advanced cancers. Clones were sequenced by immunoSEQ multiplex PCR, and TCRdb holds only the in-frame ones, with some missing. The sample includes some 35,000 clones, 80% of them seen just once. V gave up 6 bases and J gave up 7 bases; unmatched junction bases: 6. This CDR3 is 12 amino acids long. Germline values: CDR1 WSHSY, CDR2 SAAADI. On this clone itself: Its antigen is unknown.

The study, taken as a whole, reports: It was not determined which antigens were specifically recognized by the peripheral T cells that had undergone clonal expansion.

The gene calls are TRBV10-2 and TRBJ2-7; TRBD2 agrees at 7 bases. Sequences were derived from CD4+ or CD8+ T cells sorted from blood, sampled in a trial of the OX40 agonist ivuxolimab. The sequence derives from an adult with an advanced solid tumor such as melanoma, head and neck, liver or kidney cancer. Here the CDR3 DNA reads TGCGCCAGCAGAGAACCCGGGAGGGAGCAGTACTTC. As protein: CASREPGREQYF.